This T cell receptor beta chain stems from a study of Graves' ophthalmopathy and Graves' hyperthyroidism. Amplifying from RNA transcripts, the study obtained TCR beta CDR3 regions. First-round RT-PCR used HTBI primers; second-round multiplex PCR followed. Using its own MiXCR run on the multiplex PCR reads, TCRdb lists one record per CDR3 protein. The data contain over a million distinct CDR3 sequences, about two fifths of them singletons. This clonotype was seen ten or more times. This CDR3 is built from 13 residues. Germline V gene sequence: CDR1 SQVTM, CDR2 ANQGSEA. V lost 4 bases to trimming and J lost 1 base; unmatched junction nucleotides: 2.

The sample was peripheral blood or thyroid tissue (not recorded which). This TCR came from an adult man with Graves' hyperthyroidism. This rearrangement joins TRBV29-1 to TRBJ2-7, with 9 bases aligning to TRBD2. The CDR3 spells CSVGLAGSYEQYF. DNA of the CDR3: TGCAGCGTTGGGCTAGCGGGGTCCTACGAGCAGTACTTC.